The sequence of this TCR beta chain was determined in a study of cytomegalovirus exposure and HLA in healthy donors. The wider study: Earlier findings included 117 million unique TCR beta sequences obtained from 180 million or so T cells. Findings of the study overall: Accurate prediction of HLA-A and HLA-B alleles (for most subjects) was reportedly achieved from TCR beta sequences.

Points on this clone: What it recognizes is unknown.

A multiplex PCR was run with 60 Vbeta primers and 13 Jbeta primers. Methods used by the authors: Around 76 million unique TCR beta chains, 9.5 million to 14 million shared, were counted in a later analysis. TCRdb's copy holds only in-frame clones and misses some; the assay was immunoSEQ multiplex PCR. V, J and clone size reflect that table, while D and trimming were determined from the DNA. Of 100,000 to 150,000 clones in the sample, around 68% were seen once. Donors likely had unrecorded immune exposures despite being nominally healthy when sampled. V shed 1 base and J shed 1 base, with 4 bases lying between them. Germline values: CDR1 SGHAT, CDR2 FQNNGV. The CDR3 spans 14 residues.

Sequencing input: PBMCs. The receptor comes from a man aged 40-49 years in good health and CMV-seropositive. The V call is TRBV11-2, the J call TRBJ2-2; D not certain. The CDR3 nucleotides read TGTGCCAGCAGCTTAGTACAGAACACCGGGGAGCTGTTTTTT. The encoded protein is CASSLVQNTGELFF.